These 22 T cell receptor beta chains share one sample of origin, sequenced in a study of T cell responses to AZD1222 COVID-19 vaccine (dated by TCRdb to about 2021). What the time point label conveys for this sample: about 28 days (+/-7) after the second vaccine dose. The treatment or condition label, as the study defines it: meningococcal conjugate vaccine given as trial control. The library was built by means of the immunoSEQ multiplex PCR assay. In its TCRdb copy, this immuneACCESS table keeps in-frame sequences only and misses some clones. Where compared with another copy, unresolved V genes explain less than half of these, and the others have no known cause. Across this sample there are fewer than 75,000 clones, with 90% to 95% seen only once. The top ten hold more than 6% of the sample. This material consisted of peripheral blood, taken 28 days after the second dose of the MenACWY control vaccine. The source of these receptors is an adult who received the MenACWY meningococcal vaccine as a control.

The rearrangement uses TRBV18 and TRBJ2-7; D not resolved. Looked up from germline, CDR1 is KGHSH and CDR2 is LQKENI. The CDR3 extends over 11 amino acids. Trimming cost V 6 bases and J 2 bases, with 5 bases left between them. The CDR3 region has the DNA TGTGCCAGCTCGGGCACCTACGAGCAGTACTTC. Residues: CASSGTYEQYF.

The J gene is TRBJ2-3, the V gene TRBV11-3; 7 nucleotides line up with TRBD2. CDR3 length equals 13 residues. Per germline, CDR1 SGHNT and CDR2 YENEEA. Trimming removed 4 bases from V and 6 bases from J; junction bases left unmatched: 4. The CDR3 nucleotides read TGTGCCAGCAGCTATCGACTAGCTGATACGCAGTATTTT. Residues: CASSYRLADTQYF.

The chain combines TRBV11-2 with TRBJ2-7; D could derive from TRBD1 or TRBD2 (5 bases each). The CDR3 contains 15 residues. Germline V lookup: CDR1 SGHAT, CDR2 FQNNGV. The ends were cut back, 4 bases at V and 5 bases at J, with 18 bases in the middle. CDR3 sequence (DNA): TGTGCCAGCAGCTCCCCGAGGGGCGCCCCCCACGAGCAGTACTTC. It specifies CASSSPRGAPHEQYF.

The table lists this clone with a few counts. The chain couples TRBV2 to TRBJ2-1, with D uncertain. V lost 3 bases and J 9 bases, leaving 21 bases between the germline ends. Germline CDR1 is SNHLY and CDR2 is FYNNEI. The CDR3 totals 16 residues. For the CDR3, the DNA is TGTGCCAGCAGTGAGAGCCGGCAGGCCGGTACATCTGAGCAGTTCTTC. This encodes CASSESRQAGTSEQFF.

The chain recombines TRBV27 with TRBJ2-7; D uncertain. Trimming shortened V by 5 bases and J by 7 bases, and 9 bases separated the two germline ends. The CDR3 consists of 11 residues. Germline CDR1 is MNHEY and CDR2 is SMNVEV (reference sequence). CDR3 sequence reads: CASSREGEQYF. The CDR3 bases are TGTGCCAGCAGTCGAGAAGGAGAGCAGTACTTC.

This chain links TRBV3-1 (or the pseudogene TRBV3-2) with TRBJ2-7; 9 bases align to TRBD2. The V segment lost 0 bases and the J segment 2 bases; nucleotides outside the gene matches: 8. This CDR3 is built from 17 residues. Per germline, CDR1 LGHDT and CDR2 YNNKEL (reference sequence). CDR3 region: CASSQDRPSGEPYEQYF. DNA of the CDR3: TGTGCCAGCAGCCAAGACCGCCCTAGCGGGGAACCCTACGAGCAGTACTTC.

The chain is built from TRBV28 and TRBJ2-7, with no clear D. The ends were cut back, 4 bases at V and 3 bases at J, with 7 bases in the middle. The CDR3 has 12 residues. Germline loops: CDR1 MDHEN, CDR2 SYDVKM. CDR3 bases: TGTGCCAGCAGTTCCCCGAGCTACGAGCAGTACTTC. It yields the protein CASSSPSYEQYF.

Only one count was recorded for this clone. The CDR3 here is CASSLKFGTITEAFF. The CDR3 DNA reads TGTGCCAGCAGCTTGAAGTTCGGCACCATCACTGAAGCTTTCTTT. The J gene is TRBJ1-1, the V gene TRBV5-4; D remains unclear. The CDR3 has 15 residues. The V end lost 1 base, the J end lost 4 bases, and 14 bases lay between the germline ends. Germline values: CDR1 SGHNT, CDR2 YYREEE (reference sequence).

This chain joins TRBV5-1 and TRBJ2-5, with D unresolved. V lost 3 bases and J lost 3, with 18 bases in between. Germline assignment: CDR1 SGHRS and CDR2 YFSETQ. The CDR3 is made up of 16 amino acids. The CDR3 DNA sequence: TGCGCCAGCAGCTCTAGTCCCGACAATGGAAAAGAGACCCAGTACTTC. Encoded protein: CASSSSPDNGKETQYF.

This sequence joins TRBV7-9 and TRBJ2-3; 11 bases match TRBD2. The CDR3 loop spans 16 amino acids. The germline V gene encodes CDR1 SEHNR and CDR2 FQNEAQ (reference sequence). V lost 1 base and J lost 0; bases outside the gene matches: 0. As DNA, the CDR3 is TGTGCCAGCAGCTTAGGGACTAGCGGGAGCACAGATACGCAGTATTTT. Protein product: CASSLGTSGSTDTQYF.

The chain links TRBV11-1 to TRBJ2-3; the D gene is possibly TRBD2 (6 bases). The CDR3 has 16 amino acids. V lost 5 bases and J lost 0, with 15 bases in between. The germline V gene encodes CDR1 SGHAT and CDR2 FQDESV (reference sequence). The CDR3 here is CASSPPPSGSTDTQYF. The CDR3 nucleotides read TGTGCCAGCAGCCCGCCCCCAAGCGGGAGCACAGATACGCAGTATTTT.

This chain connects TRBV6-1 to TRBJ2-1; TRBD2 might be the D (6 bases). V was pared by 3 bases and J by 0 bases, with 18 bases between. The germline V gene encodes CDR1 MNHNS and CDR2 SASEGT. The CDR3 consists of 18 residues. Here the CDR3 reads CASSEGYAAGSSYNEQFF. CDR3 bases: TGTGCCAGCAGTGAGGGATACGCGGCGGGAAGCTCCTACAATGAGCAGTTCTTC.

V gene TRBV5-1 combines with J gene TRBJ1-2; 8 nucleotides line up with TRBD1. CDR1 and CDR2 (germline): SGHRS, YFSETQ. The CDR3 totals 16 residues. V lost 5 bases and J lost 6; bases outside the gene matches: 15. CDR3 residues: CASSQKPRGLGHGYTF. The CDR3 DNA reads TGCGCCAGCAGTCAAAAACCCAGGGGGCTGGGTCATGGCTACACCTTC.

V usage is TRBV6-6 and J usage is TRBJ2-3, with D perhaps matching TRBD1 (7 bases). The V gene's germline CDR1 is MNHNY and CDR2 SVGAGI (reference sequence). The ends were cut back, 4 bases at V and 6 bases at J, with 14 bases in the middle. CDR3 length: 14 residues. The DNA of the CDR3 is TGTGCCAGCAGTTCAGGGGGGATCGGTGATACGCAGTATTTT. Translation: CASSSGGIGDTQYF.

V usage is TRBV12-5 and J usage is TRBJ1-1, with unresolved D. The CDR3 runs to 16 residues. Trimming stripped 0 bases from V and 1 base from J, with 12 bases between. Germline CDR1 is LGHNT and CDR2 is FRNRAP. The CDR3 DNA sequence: TGTGCTAGTGGTTTGGTACGGACGGGTGAGAACACTGAAGCTTTCTTT. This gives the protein CASGLVRTGENTEAFF. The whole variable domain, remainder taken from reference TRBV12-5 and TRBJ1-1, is DARVTQTPRHKVTEMGQEVTMRCQPILGHNTVFWYRQTMMQGLELLAYFRNRAPLDDSGMPKDRFSAEMPDATLATLKIQPSEPRDSAVYFCASGLVRTGENTEAFFGQGTRLTVV.

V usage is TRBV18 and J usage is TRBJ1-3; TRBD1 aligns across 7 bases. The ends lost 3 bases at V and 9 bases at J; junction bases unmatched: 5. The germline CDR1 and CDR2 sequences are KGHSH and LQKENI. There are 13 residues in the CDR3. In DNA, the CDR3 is TGTGCCAGCTCACCGGGGGACAGCCGCACCATATATTTT. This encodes CASSPGDSRTIYF. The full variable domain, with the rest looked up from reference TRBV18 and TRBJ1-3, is NAGVMQNPRHLVRRRGQEARLRCSPMKGHSHVYWYRQLPEEGLKFMVYLQKENIIDESGMPKERFSAEFPKEGPSILRIQQVVRGDSAAYFCASSPGDSRTIYFGEGSWLTVV.

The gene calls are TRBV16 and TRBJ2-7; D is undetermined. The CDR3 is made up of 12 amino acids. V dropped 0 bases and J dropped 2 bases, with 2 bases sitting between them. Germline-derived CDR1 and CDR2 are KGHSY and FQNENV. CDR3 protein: CASSQSPYEQYF. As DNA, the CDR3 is TGTGCCAGCAGCCAATCCCCCTACGAGCAGTACTTC.

The CDR3 DNA is TGTGCCAGCAGCCCCCTAGACCGCTCCTACAATGAGCAGTTCTTC. Translated, it gives CASSPLDRSYNEQFF. The V gene is TRBV9, the J gene TRBJ2-1; D unresolved. Germline-derived CDR1 and CDR2 are SGDLS and YYNGEE. V lost 4 bases to trimming and J lost 0 bases, with 11 bases between them. CDR3 length: 15 amino acids.

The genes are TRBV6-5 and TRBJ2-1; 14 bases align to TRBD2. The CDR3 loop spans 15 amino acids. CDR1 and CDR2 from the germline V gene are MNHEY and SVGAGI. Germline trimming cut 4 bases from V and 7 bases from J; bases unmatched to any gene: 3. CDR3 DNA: TGTGCCAGCAGTTTCGGGACTAGCGGGGGAAATGAGCAGTTCTTC. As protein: CASSFGTSGGNEQFF.

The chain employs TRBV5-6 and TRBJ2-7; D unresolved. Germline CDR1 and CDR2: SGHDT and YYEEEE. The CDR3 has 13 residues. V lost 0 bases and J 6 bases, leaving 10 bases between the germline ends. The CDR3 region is CASSLGARLEQYF. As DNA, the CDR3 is TGTGCCAGCAGCTTGGGGGCCCGCCTCGAGCAGTACTTC.

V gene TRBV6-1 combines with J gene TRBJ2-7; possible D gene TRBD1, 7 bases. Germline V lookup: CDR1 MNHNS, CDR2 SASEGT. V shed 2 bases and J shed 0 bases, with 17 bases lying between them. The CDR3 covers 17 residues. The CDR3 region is CASSEPFRGASSYEQYF. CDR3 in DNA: TGTGCCAGCAGTGAACCATTCAGGGGGGCGAGCTCCTACGAGCAGTACTTC.

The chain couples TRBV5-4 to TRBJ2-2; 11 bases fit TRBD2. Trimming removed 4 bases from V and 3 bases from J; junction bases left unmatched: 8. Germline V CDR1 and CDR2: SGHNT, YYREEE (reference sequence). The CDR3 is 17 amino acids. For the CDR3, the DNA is TGTGCCAGCAGCCCGACTAGCGGGAATTGGGACACCGGGGAGCTGTTTTTT. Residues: CASSPTSGNWDTGELFF.